The T cell receptor (beta chain) described here comes from a study of blood T cells in healthy people across ages. It was with a sample-barcoded 5' primer and a J-beta primer mix that a second PCR of roughly 7 to 12 cycles was run. Researchers report that each sample yielded at least 3 million CDR3-containing paired-end reads. TCRdb reprocessed the 5' RACE reads via MiXCR and lists one record per CDR3 protein. In the table there are about 1.4 million distinct CDR3 sequences, roughly 60% of which are singletons. Germline V gene data show CDR1 as SQVTM and CDR2 as ANQGSEA. V lost 4 bases, J lost 5 bases, and 14 bases lay in between. The CDR3 consists of 13 residues.

The V and J genes are TRBV29-1 and TRBJ2-5; D gene unclear. This clonotype was sampled from a man between 18 and 35 years old in good health. The sequencing input was blood. CDR3 sequence (DNA): TGCAGCGTTGTGGGCCTCCTGGGGGAGACCCAGTACTTC. It encodes CSVVGLLGETQYF.